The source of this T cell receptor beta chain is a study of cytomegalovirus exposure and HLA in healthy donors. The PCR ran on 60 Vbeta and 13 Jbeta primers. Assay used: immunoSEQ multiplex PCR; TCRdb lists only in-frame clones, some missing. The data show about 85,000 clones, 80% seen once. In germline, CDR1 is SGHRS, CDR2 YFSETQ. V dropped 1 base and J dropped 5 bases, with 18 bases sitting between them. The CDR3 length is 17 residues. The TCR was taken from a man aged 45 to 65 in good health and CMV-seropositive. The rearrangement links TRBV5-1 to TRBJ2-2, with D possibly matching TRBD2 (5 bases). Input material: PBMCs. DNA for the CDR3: TGCGCCAGCAGCTTGAGGAGGTCTCGCGGATGGACCGGGGAGCTGTTTTTT. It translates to CASSLRRSRGWTGELFF.